The TCR beta chain described here comes from a study of T cells in Graves' hyperthyroidism and ophthalmopathy. General study results and limits: Most clonotypes that expanded in the thyroid above 0.001 also showed up in blood. A model of 13 V-J features distinguished ophthalmopathy from stable hyperthyroidism.

V was clipped by 4 bases and J by 2 bases, with 14 bases between them. Germline V lookup: CDR1 KGHDR, CDR2 SFDVKD. The CDR3 contains 15 residues. Amplification of TCR beta CDR3 regions used RNA as the template. The HTBI primer set drove a first-round RT-PCR of the TCR CDR3. Via MiXCR, TCRdb re-called the multiplex PCR reads, giving one row per CDR3 protein. The data show almost 600,000 distinct CDR3 sequences, approximately 44% seen once. A word on this clonotype: Its specificity is unknown.

The sample consisted of peripheral blood or thyroid tissue (not recorded which). This chain connects TRBV24-1 to TRBJ2-7, with D tentatively TRBD1 (7 bases). The receptor's source is a young woman with Graves' hyperthyroidism. Here the CDR3 reads CATSEGGGQTYEQYF. In nucleotides, the CDR3 is TGTGCCACCAGTGAAGGAGGGGGACAGACCTACGAGCAGTACTTC.